This T cell receptor (beta chain) was recorded in a study of control samples from healthy donors and cancer patients. V lost 5 bases and J lost 8, with 12 bases in between. The CDR3 extends over 12 amino acids. The germline CDR1 and CDR2 sequences are SGHVS and FQNEAQ. The method was immunoSEQ multiplex PCR; TCRdb's version includes in-frame clones alone and lacks a portion of them. The sample carries 100,000 to 150,000 clones, under 95% recorded once. This receptor was identified in a middle-aged man with head and neck cancer. The gene calls are TRBV7-8 and TRBJ1-2; D is undetermined. Sequenced sample: PBMCs. CDR3 protein: CASSEGSGGYTF. DNA for the CDR3: TGTGCCAGCAGCGAAGGTAGTGGGGGCTACACCTTC.